Sequencing of this T cell receptor (beta chain) was carried out in a study of shared clonotypes between healthy human individuals. Study findings and constraints: Clonotypes shared by all four donors outscored non-shared clonotypes in generation probability.

CDR3 length: 16 amino acids. Germline V lookup: CDR1 SGHDN, CDR2 FVKESK. Trimming left V 2 bases short and J 1 base short, with 12 bases between. Method: immunoSEQ multiplex PCR; TCRdb's copy keeps in-frame clones and lacks some. The repertoire includes 400,000 to 600,000 clones, approximately 95% of them detected once, and about 0.059% sits in the top ten. About this clone itself: Its target is not known.

CD4+ cells were split into CD45RA+ naive and CD45RA-negative memory subsets. The TCR comes from a woman aged 25 to 39 in good health. What was sequenced was naive CD4+ T cells sorted from blood. Subset in this sample: CD45RA+ positively selected. This chain joins TRBV14 and TRBJ2-1; perhaps TRBD2 as D (6 bases). The CDR3 DNA follows: TGTGCCAGCAGCCAATACGGGAGTACATCCTACAATGAGCAGTTCTTC. Translating it yields CASSQYGSTSYNEQFF. Filled out from reference TRBV14 and TRBJ2-1, the complete variable domain reads EAGVTQFPSHSVIEKGQTVTLRCDPISGHDNLYWYRRVMGKEIKFLLHFVKESKQDESGMPNNRFLAERTGGTYSTLKVQPAELEDSGVYFCASSQYGSTSYNEQFFGPGTRLTVL.